A single sample gave rise to the 7 T cell receptor beta chains below, sequenced in a study of blood T cell repertoires in COVID-19. Produced via immunoSEQ multiplex PCR; TCRdb's table is partial and in-frame only. The profile covers 80,000 to 100,000 clones, with 74% appearing a single time and 3% to 4% taken by the ten largest. The sample was peripheral blood. The origin of the receptors is a man between 70 and 80 years old with COVID-19, enrolled during active disease.

The chain carries TRBV5-4 and TRBJ2-1; 13 nucleotides agree with TRBD2. CDR3 length equals 15 residues. Trimming at V came to 4 bases and at J to 7 bases, leaving 5 bases not matched to a gene. Germline CDR1 is SGHNT and CDR2 is YYREEE (reference sequence). The CDR3 loop is CASSPGLAGDNEQFF. The CDR3 nucleotides read TGTGCCAGCAGCCCCGGACTAGCGGGAGATAATGAGCAGTTCTTC.

The chain joins TRBV27 to TRBJ2-7, with 10 bases lining up with TRBD2. Unmatched junction bases numbered 6, after V lost 2 bases and J lost 5 bases. Germline CDR1 reads MNHEY; CDR2 reads SMNVEV (reference sequence). CDR3 length: 15 amino acids. The CDR3 coding sequence is TGTGCCAGCAGTTTAGGAGCGGGAGGGCTTGACGAGCAGTACTTC. The encoded protein is CASSLGAGGLDEQYF.

The chain combines TRBV14 with TRBJ2-1; TRBD2 is a possible D gene (6 bases). The CDR3 runs to 14 residues. CDR1 is SGHDN, CDR2 FVKESK, per germline. The V end was cut by 2 bases, the J end by 4 bases, with 9 bases between. DNA of the CDR3: TGTGCCAGCAGCCAAATGGAGGGGTACAATGAGCAGTTCTTC. It specifies CASSQMEGYNEQFF.

This chain joins TRBV28 and TRBJ2-1; D possibly corresponds to TRBD1 (6 bases). The CDR3 covers 16 residues. The germline V gene has CDR1 MDHEN and CDR2 SYDVKM. Trimming took off 2 bases at V and 6 bases at J, with 17 bases between the two ends. CDR3 region: CASSLLRRQVVNEQFF. CDR3 nucleotide sequence: TGTGCCAGCAGTTTACTTCGGAGACAGGTGGTCAATGAGCAGTTCTTC.

CDR3 bases: TGTGCCAGCGGAGGAGTACCGGGTGAGACCCAGTACTTC. Its protein is CASGGVPGETQYF. This chain joins TRBV3-1 (or the pseudogene TRBV3-2) and TRBJ2-5, with D perhaps matching TRBD2 (5 bases). The CDR3 has 13 amino acids. Trimming stripped 8 bases from V and 5 bases from J, with 15 bases between. The V gene's germline CDR1 is LGHDT and CDR2 YNNKEL (reference sequence).

This clone came up many times. This sequence joins TRBV6-6 and TRBJ2-3; D is unclear. V was pared by 6 bases and J by 3 bases, with 10 bases between. The CDR3 runs 13 residues. Germline CDR1 and CDR2: MNHNY and SVGAGI (reference sequence). CDR3 sequence (DNA): TGTGCCAGCAGCTCATCCGGGACAGATACGCAGTATTTT. Translated: CASSSSGTDTQYF.

This clone was observed a handful of times. The chain links TRBV27 to TRBJ1-5; D is undetermined. Per the germline V gene, CDR1 is MNHEY and CDR2 is SMNVEV (reference sequence). The CDR3 has 14 amino acids. Trimming took 7 bases from V and 0 from J, leaving 10 bases between them. The CDR3 here is CASTPAGSNQPQHF. CDR3 DNA: TGTGCCAGCACCCCGGCGGGTAGCAATCAGCCCCAGCATTTT.